These 21 T cell receptor beta chains share one sample of origin, sequenced in a study of shared clonotypes between healthy human individuals. Method: immunoSEQ multiplex PCR; TCRdb's copy keeps in-frame clones and lacks some. The sample carries about 2.3 million clones, approximately 95% recorded once. Sequencing used naive CD4+ T cells from PBMCs. Subset: CD45RA+ positively selected. The source of these receptors is a man aged 18 to 29 in good health. Some clones in this sample may be carry-over from other donors' samples.

CDR3 sequence: CASRGGLAGGLNQETQYF. The CDR3 DNA reads TGTGCCAGCAGGGGGGGACTAGCGGGAGGCCTTAACCAAGAGACCCAGTACTTC. The chain joins TRBV28 to TRBJ2-5; 15 nucleotides line up with TRBD2. V trimming: 6 bases; J trimming: 0 bases; junction bases outside the gene matches: 8. Germline CDR1 and CDR2: MDHEN and SYDVKM. This CDR3 has 18 residues.

The chain links TRBV7-3 to TRBJ1-1; D remains unclear. Germline V gene lookup returns CDR1 SGHTA and CDR2 FQGTGA. V was clipped by 5 bases and J by 0 bases, with 13 bases between them. CDR3 length: 15 amino acids. CDR3 sequence (DNA): TGTGCCAGCAGCGCTAACGTTGCTGTGAACACTGAAGCTTTCTTT. Its translation: CASSANVAVNTEAFF.

The J gene is TRBJ1-1, the V gene TRBV27, with 8 positions matching TRBD1. Germline values: CDR1 MNHEY, CDR2 SMNVEV (reference sequence). J was trimmed by 3 bases and V by 5 bases; bases with no gene match: 20. The length of the CDR3 is 19 residues. In nucleotides, the CDR3 is TGTGCCAGCAGTCCCCTTGTTACAAGGACAGGGCCAGGGGACACTGAAGCTTTCTTT. Translation gives CASSPLVTRTGPGDTEAFF.

V gene TRBV29-1 combines with J gene TRBJ2-3; no clear D gene. V lost 7 bases and J lost 2, with 13 bases in between. The CDR3 has 13 amino acids. The germline CDR1 and CDR2 sequences are SQVTM and ANQGSEA. CDR3 DNA: TGCAGCGCCAATGGCAGTCCCACAGATACGCAGTATTTT. Protein: CSANGSPTDTQYF.

The V and J genes are TRBV19 and TRBJ2-1; 14 bases match TRBD2. V lost 4 bases, J lost 6 bases, and 8 bases stayed unmatched. The germline gives CDR1 LNHDA, CDR2 SQIVND (reference sequence). This CDR3 is 17 amino acids long. The CDR3 is CASSKRGLAGDPNEQFF. In nucleotides, the CDR3 is TGTGCCAGTAGTAAAAGGGGACTAGCGGGAGACCCCAATGAGCAGTTCTTC.

This clone was seen just once. The chain combines TRBV9 with TRBJ2-1; no reliable D call. V dropped 3 bases and J dropped 5 bases, with 18 bases sitting between them. The CDR3 loop spans 16 amino acids. CDR1 and CDR2 from the germline V gene are SGDLS and YYNGEE. CDR3: CASSGFMFPPDNEQFF. The CDR3 DNA reads as TGTGCCAGCAGCGGATTCATGTTCCCCCCAGACAATGAGCAGTTCTTC.

Here the CDR3 reads CASSLSKNEKLFF. CDR3 DNA: TGTGCCAGCAGCTTGAGCAAGAATGAAAAACTGTTTTTT. This rearrangement joins TRBV7-2 to TRBJ1-4; D unclear. Looked up from germline, CDR1 is SGHTA and CDR2 is FQGNSA. V was pared by 3 bases and J by 5 bases, with 7 bases between. CDR3 length: 13 residues.

The chain carries TRBV7-2 and TRBJ2-1, with 10 positions matching TRBD2. Germline trimming cut 6 bases from V and 4 bases from J; bases unmatched to any gene: 6. Per germline, CDR1 SGHTA and CDR2 FQGNSA. The CDR3 covers 15 residues. The CDR3 region is CASRPGLASYNEQFF. The CDR3 DNA reads TGTGCCAGCAGGCCGGGACTAGCGAGTTACAATGAGCAGTTCTTC.

The V call is TRBV30, the J call TRBJ1-5; D is perhaps TRBD1 (5 bases). The CDR3 extends over 13 amino acids. Germline CDR1 GTSNPN, CDR2 SVGIG (reference sequence). Trimming removed 2 bases at V and 4 bases at J, with 9 bases between. The CDR3 protein is CAWSRPGNQPQHF. CDR3 bases: TGTGCCTGGAGTAGACCAGGGAATCAGCCCCAGCATTTT.

A remark on this clone: The same CDR3 can be traced to other DNA sequences in this sample. The chain has TRBV6-5 and TRBJ2-5; D could derive from TRBD1 or TRBD2 (5 bases each). V was pared by 2 bases and J by 5 bases, with 12 bases between. The germline gives CDR1 MNHEY, CDR2 SVGAGI. The CDR3 is 14 amino acids. The CDR3 sequence: CASSYSGWGETQYF. The CDR3 DNA follows: TGTGCCAGCAGTTACAGCGGTTGGGGGGAGACCCAGTACTTC.

Concerning this clone: Different DNA sequences within this sample yield the same CDR3. The rearrangement uses TRBV5-1 and TRBJ1-1; D is uncertain. This CDR3 has 15 amino acids. Trimming took 0 bases from V and 0 from J, leaving 9 bases between them. CDR1 is SGHRS, CDR2 YFSETQ, per germline. The CDR3 sequence is CASSLGGGVNTEAFF. In DNA form, the CDR3 reads TGCGCCAGCAGCTTGGGGGGAGGAGTGAACACTGAAGCTTTCTTT.

Note on this clone: This specimen includes other DNA sequences encoding the same CDR3. The rearrangement links TRBV9 to TRBJ2-7; D is unclear. Germline V gives CDR1 SGDLS, CDR2 YYNGEE. Trimming removed 1 base from V and 0 bases from J, with 5 bases in between. The CDR3 is made up of 13 amino acids. CDR3 in DNA: TGTGCCAGCAGCGTAATCCCCTCCTACGAGCAGTACTTC. It specifies CASSVIPSYEQYF.

The rearrangement joins TRBV7-8 to TRBJ1-2; possibly TRBD1 for D (6 bases). V gave up 4 bases and J gave up 5 bases, with 14 bases separating them. Germline V gene data show CDR1 as SGHVS and CDR2 as FQNEAQ. The CDR3 covers 14 residues. CDR3 sequence (DNA): TGTGCCAGCAGCTCCTACAGGGATGGGTATGGCTACACCTTC. Encoded protein: CASSSYRDGYGYTF.

V is TRBV5-4 and J is TRBJ2-6, with D perhaps matching TRBD1 (5 bases). Germline CDR1 is SGHNT and CDR2 is YYREEE (reference sequence). This CDR3 region has 16 residues. The ends were cut back, 3 bases at V and 3 bases at J, with 13 bases in the middle. The CDR3 DNA reads as TGTGCCAGCAGCTCCGTGGGGCAGGGTGGGGCCAACGTCCTGACTTTC. This translates into CASSSVGQGGANVLTF.

On this clone itself: Other DNA sequences in the same sample also yield this CDR3. V gene TRBV5-1 combines with J gene TRBJ2-6; a possible D gene is TRBD1 (5 bases). The CDR3 spans 15 residues. The germline CDR1 and CDR2 sequences are SGHRS and YFSETQ. V was pared by 2 bases and J by 2 bases, with 8 bases between. This CDR3 reads CASSLQGAGANVLTF. CDR3 coding DNA: TGCGCCAGCAGCTTACAAGGGGCTGGGGCCAACGTCCTGACTTTC.

This clone was detected only a few times. The rearrangement joins TRBV6-1 to TRBJ1-5, with D possibly being TRBD1 (5 bases). Per the germline V gene, CDR1 is MNHNS and CDR2 is SASEGT. V was shortened by 6 bases and J by 7 bases, with 13 bases between the two germline ends. The CDR3 totals 13 residues. CDR3 DNA sequence: TGTGCCAGCAGAACGGGGCTGAACCAGCCCCAGCATTTT. Protein product: CASRTGLNQPQHF.

This sequence joins TRBV5-8 and TRBJ2-2; D is unclear. V shed 4 bases and J shed 7 bases, with 8 bases lying between them. The germline gives CDR1 SGHTS, CDR2 YDEGEE. This CDR3 is built from 12 residues. The CDR3 region is CASSIGIGELFF. The DNA for the CDR3 is TGTGCCAGCAGCATAGGTATCGGGGAGCTGTTTTTT.

The V call is TRBV7-7, the J call TRBJ2-7; 12 bases match TRBD2. The CDR3 sequence is 15 residues long. The trim removed 5 bases at V and 5 bases at J, leaving 7 bases unmatched. Germline CDR1 and CDR2: SSHAT and FNYEAQ (reference sequence). CDR3 coding DNA: TGTGCCAGCAGCCTTGGACTAGCGGGAATAAACGAGCAGTACTTC. This translates into CASSLGLAGINEQYF.

J is TRBJ2-3 and V is TRBV9, with a possible D match to TRBD2 (6 bases). The ends were cut back, 1 base at V and 4 bases at J, with 16 bases in the middle. The CDR3 totals 16 residues. CDR1 is SGDLS, CDR2 YYNGEE, per germline. This chain's CDR3 is CASSVWAGSVPDTQYF. Here the CDR3 DNA reads TGTGCCAGCAGCGTATGGGCGGGATCAGTCCCAGATACGCAGTATTTT.

The chain recombines TRBV7-9 with TRBJ1-4; D remains unclear. With 4 bases removed from V and 0 bases from J, the gap between germline ends came to 15 bases. This CDR3 comprises 17 residues. CDR1 and CDR2 (germline): SEHNR, FQNEAQ (reference sequence). CDR3 DNA: TGTGCCAGCAGCTATTATCGTGCAGACCCAACTAATGAAAAACTGTTTTTT. Residues: CASSYYRADPTNEKLFF.

The chain joins TRBV7-2 to TRBJ1-2; D uncertain. CDR3 length: 14 amino acids. Germline V gene sequence: CDR1 SGHTA, CDR2 FQGNSA. The V gene lost 1 base and the J gene lost 2 bases, with 8 bases spanning the gap. CDR3 region: CASSLGGHNYGYTF. The CDR3 DNA reads as TGTGCCAGCAGCTTAGGAGGGCACAACTATGGCTACACCTTC.